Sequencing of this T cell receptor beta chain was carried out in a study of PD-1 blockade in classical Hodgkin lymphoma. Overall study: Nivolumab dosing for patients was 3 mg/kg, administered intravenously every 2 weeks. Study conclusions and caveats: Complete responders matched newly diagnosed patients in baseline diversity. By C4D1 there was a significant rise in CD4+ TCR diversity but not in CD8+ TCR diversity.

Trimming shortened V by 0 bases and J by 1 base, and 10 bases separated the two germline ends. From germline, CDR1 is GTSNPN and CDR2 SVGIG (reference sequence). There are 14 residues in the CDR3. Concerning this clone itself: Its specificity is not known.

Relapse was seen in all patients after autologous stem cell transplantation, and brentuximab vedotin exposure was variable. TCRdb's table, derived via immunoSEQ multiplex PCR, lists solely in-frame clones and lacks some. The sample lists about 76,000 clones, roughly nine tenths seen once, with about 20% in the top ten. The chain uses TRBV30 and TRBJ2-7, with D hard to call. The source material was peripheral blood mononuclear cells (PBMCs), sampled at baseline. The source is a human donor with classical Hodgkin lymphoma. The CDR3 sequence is CAWSVSTKSYEQYF. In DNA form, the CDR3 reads TGTGCCTGGAGTGTCAGCACAAAATCCTACGAGCAGTACTTC.